These 16 T cell receptor beta chains were sequenced from one sample in a study of spatial heterogeneity in lung cancer. Time point in this sample: sample taken at primary tumor resection. Without sorting, whole RNA was sequenced from tumor, nontumor lung or frozen PBMC. Each CDR3 protein gets one entry after TCRdb re-called the 5' RACE reads with MiXCR. The sample lists roughly 11,000 distinct CDR3 sequences; approximately 3.8% were seen once. Sequences were derived from normal lung tissue next to the tumor, sampled at surgery. The receptor set was obtained from a male donor with early-stage non-small cell lung cancer.

This clonotype has a count of ten or more. CDR3 sequence reads: CSARARETQYF. The CDR3 nucleotides are TGCAGTGCTAGAGCTAGGGAGACCCAGTACTTC. This chain uses TRBV20-1 with TRBJ2-5, with D uncertain. The CDR3 runs 11 residues. V was trimmed by 1 base and J by 5 bases, leaving 5 bases between them. Per the germline V gene, CDR1 is DFQATT and CDR2 is SNEGSKA (reference sequence).

This clonotype occurred many times. V and J are TRBV4-2 and TRBJ1-6, with D tentatively TRBD1 (5 bases). Trimming left V 2 bases short and J 7 bases short, with 12 bases between. The CDR3 contains 15 residues. The germline V gene has CDR1 LGHNA and CDR2 YNFKEQ. CDR3 amino acids: CASSQRGRENSPLHF. CDR3 DNA sequence: TGTGCCAGCAGCCAACGGGGCAGAGAGAATTCACCCCTCCACTTT.

This clonotype showed up many times. This chain uses TRBV20-1 with TRBJ2-2, with TRBD2 matching 9 bases. The CDR3 spans 15 residues. V lost 1 base and J lost 3; bases outside the gene matches: 3. Germline CDR1 and CDR2: DFQATT and SNEGSKA (reference sequence). The CDR3 region is CSARVGGRDTGELFF. The DNA of the CDR3 is TGCAGTGCTAGAGTAGGCGGGAGGGACACCGGGGAGCTGTTTTTT.

This clonotype appeared many times. V is TRBV11-2 and J is TRBJ2-3; tentative D call: TRBD1 (6 bases). The V and J ends lost 5 bases and 4 bases respectively, with 16 bases between them. The CDR3 consists of 15 residues. Germline-derived CDR1 and CDR2 are SGHAT and FQNNGV. CDR3 amino acids: CASSATGYRADTQYF. CDR3 DNA sequence: TGTGCCAGCAGCGCTACGGGATACAGGGCAGATACGCAGTATTTT.

This clonotype appeared many times. The chain joins TRBV10-2 to TRBJ1-4; possible D gene TRBD1, 6 bases. Looked up from germline, CDR1 is WSHSY and CDR2 is SAAADI. CDR3 size: 15 residues. Trimming pared 3 bases from V and 8 bases from J, leaving 16 bases between. Here the CDR3 reads CASSENEGVGEKLFF. The CDR3, as DNA: TGCGCCAGCAGTGAAAACGAGGGGGTAGGGGAAAAACTGTTTTTT.

In its sample, this clonotype was seen many times. The chain uses TRBV5-1 and TRBJ2-4, with D perhaps given as TRBD1 or TRBD2 (6 bases each). The V gene lost 4 bases and the J gene lost 6 bases, with 14 bases spanning the gap. This CDR3 is 14 amino acids long. The germline gives CDR1 SGHRS, CDR2 YFSETQ. CDR3 sequence (DNA): TGCGCCAGCAGCATTGTGGGGGGCGCAAACATTCAGTACTTC. Translated, it gives CASSIVGGANIQYF. Filled out from reference TRBV5-1 and TRBJ2-4, the complete variable domain reads KAGVTQTPRYLIKTRGQQVTLSCSPISGHRSVSWYQQTPGQGLQFLFEYFSETQRNKGNFPGRFSGRQFSNSRSEMNVSTLELGDSALYLCASSIVGGANIQYFGAGTRLSVL.

In its sample, this clonotype was seen many times. This chain uses TRBV5-1 with TRBJ2-3; D remains ambiguous. In germline, CDR1 is SGHRS, CDR2 YFSETQ. This CDR3 is 14 amino acids long. Trimming stripped 0 bases from V and 2 bases from J, with 7 bases between. This chain's CDR3 is CASSLEQITDTQYF. CDR3 coding DNA: TGCGCCAGCAGCTTGGAACAGATCACAGATACGCAGTATTTT.

In its sample, this clonotype was seen many times. The chain links TRBV28 to TRBJ2-7, with TRBD2 matching 7 bases. V shed 5 bases, J shed 9 bases, and the junction held 7 bases outside the gene matches. The CDR3 contains 12 residues. Germline assignment: CDR1 MDHEN and CDR2 SYDVKM. The chain's CDR3 is CASSPGLLGQYF. CDR3 bases: TGTGCCAGCAGTCCGGGACTACTCGGGCAGTACTTC.

This clonotype has more than one count but fewer than ten. J is TRBJ1-1 and V is TRBV11-2; no definite D call. The CDR3 extends over 12 amino acids. The V gene lost 1 base and the J gene lost 8 bases, with 8 bases spanning the gap. Germline CDR1 SGHAT, CDR2 FQNNGV. CDR3 coding DNA: TGTGCCAGCAGCTTAGCCGCTACGGAAGCTTTCTTT. Translation gives CASSLAATEAFF.

This clonotype is judged medium-sized. The V gene is TRBV20-1, the J gene TRBJ2-7; D possibly matches TRBD1 or TRBD2 (5 bases each). This CDR3 has 14 amino acids. Germline CDR1 reads DFQATT; CDR2 reads SNEGSKA (reference sequence). Deletions cut 5 bases from V and 3 bases from J, with 17 bases between. The CDR3 DNA is TGCAGTGCTCAATCCCGGGACGGAGACTACGAGCAGTACTTC. Translation gives CSAQSRDGDYEQYF.

The table lists this clonotype with many counts. The genes are TRBV7-9 and TRBJ2-7, with D unresolved. Germline assignment: CDR1 SEHNR and CDR2 FQNEAQ (reference sequence). This CDR3 is built from 11 residues. The V end was cut by 2 bases, the J end by 5 bases, with 4 bases between. The CDR3 sequence: CASSLINEQYF. The CDR3 DNA follows: TGTGCCAGCAGCTTAATCAACGAGCAGTACTTC.

This clonotype has ten or more counts. V gene TRBV6-6 combines with J gene TRBJ2-1; TRBD2 agrees at 7 bases. Germline V gene sequence: CDR1 MNHNY, CDR2 SVGAGI (reference sequence). V lost 0 bases and J lost 6; bases outside the gene matches: 8. The CDR3 sequence is 16 residues long. DNA for the CDR3: TGTGCCAGCAGTTACTCGAGGGAGGGGACGGCCAATGAGCAGTTCTTC. This encodes CASSYSREGTANEQFF.

This clonotype was recorded at least ten times. At one of its ends the junction is not consistent with the germline gene, which may arise from a read error. This rearrangement joins TRBV7-7 to TRBJ2-3, with a tentative D call TRBD2 (6 bases). The CDR3 totals 17 residues. The V gene's germline CDR1 is SSHAT and CDR2 FNYEAQ (reference sequence). The CDR3 DNA reads TGTGCTAGCAGCTTATCTCGTACGGGAGTGGGCACAGATACGCAGTATTTT. This codes for CASSLSRTGVGTDTQYF.

The table lists this clonotype with many counts. The rearrangement joins TRBV5-1 to TRBJ1-1; D is perhaps TRBD1 (5 bases). Germline CDR1 reads SGHRS; CDR2 reads YFSETQ. This CDR3 is 14 amino acids long. V dropped 1 base and J dropped 5 bases, with 12 bases sitting between them. The CDR3 nucleotides are TGCGCCAGCAGCTTGAGGCAGGGAGGAACTGAAGCTTTCTTT. It translates to CASSLRQGGTEAFF.

Many counts were recorded for this clonotype. V gene TRBV5-1 combines with J gene TRBJ2-7; 9 bases line up with TRBD1. The CDR3 extends over 14 amino acids. Per the germline V gene, CDR1 is SGHRS and CDR2 is YFSETQ. V lost 4 bases to trimming and J lost 5 bases; unmatched junction nucleotides: 7. The CDR3 protein is CASSPDRGVNEQYF. In DNA, the CDR3 is TGCGCCAGCAGCCCGGACAGGGGAGTAAACGAGCAGTACTTC.

Ten or more counts support this clonotype. This chain joins TRBV7-2 and TRBJ1-1, with D uncertain. CDR1 is SGHTA, CDR2 FQGNSA, per germline. The CDR3 totals 13 residues. Trimming pared 5 bases from V and 6 bases from J, leaving 13 bases between. CDR3 loop: CASSDQVLSEAFF. CDR3 coding DNA: TGTGCCAGCAGCGATCAGGTGTTGTCTGAAGCTTTCTTT.